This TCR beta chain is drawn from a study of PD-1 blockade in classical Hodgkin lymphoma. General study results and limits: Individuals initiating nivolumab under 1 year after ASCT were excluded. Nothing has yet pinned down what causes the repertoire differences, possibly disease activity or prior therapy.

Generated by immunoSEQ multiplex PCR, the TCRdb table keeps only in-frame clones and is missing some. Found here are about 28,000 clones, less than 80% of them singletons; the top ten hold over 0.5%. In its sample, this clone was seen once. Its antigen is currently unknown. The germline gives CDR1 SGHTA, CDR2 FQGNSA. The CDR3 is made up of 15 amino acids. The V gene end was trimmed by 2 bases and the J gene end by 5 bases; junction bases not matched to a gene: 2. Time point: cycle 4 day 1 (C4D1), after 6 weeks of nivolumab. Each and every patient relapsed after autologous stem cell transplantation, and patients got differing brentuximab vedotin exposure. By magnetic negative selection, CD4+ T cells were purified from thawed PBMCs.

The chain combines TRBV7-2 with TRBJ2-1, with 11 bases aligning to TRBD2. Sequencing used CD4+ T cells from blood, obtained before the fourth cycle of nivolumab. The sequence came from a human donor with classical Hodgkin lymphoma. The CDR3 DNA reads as TGTGCCAGCAGCTTATTGGGACTAGCGGACAATGAGCAGTTCTTC. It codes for CASSLLGLADNEQFF.